These 20 T cell receptor beta chains share one sample of origin, sequenced in a study of persistence of HIV-infected CD4 T cells. These receptors have no known antigen. This was the immunoSEQ version 4 assay in survey mode. Sequencing was performed with immunoSEQ multiplex PCR; in TCRdb, only in-frame clones are kept and a portion is missing. This sample yields about 41,000 clones, of which 70% to 80% are seen a single time; around 14% belongs to the top ten. An overlapping HIV-1 Gag peptide pool stimulated these cells at 0.95 to 1 ug/peptide/mL. CD40L/CD69 double-negative CD45RO-high memory CD4+ T cells were collected. Material: CD4+ T cells sorted from PBMCs after roughly 18-hour stimulation, obtained from a patient who received antiretroviral therapy. The receptors come from an adult man with HIV who was CMV-seropositive.

This clone appeared a few times. The chain couples TRBV7-2 to TRBJ2-2; 8 bases line up with TRBD1. Germline CDR1 is SGHTA and CDR2 is FQGNSA. This CDR3 spans 16 amino acids. The J segment lost 2 bases and the V segment lost 7 bases, leaving 9 bases of the junction unmatched. This chain's CDR3 is CASTEKGQGNTGELFF. In DNA, the CDR3 is TGTGCCAGCACCGAGAAAGGACAGGGCAACACCGGGGAGCTGTTTTTT.

The CDR3, as DNA: TGCAGCGTTTCAGGGGCCCTATACTATGGCTACACCTTC. It is translated as CSVSGALYYGYTF. The chain has TRBV29-1 and TRBJ1-2; a possible D gene is TRBD1 (6 bases). This CDR3 spans 13 amino acids. Germline values: CDR1 SQVTM, CDR2 ANQGSEA. Trimming cost V 5 bases and J 3 bases, with 13 bases left between them.

This chain links TRBV19 with TRBJ2-3; no definite D call. The CDR3 totals 12 residues. V was trimmed by 4 bases and J by 6 bases, leaving 8 bases between them. Per germline, CDR1 LNHDA and CDR2 SQIVND (reference sequence). The CDR3: CASSRDFDTQYF. CDR3 in DNA: TGTGCCAGTAGTAGAGATTTCGATACGCAGTATTTT.

V is TRBV10-3 and J is TRBJ2-5, with 8 bases fitting TRBD1. J gave up 5 bases and V 4 bases, and 3 bases lay outside the gene matches. Germline CDR1 and CDR2: ENHRY and SYGVKD. This CDR3 contains 13 residues. DNA for the CDR3: TGTGCCATCAGTGGCGGGGACAGGGAGACCCAGTACTTC. This translates into CAISGGDRETQYF.

The J gene is TRBJ2-7, the V gene TRBV5-1; tentatively, D is TRBD1 or TRBD2 (6 bases each). The CDR3 consists of 16 residues. V gave up 0 bases and J gave up 5 bases, with 18 bases separating them. Germline V gene data show CDR1 as SGHRS and CDR2 as YFSETQ. CDR3 sequence reads: CASSLAGGPNLNEQYF. CDR3 DNA sequence: TGCGCCAGCAGCTTGGCCGGGGGCCCAAACCTCAACGAGCAGTACTTC.

V is TRBV6-5 and J is TRBJ2-2, with 8 bases lining up with TRBD1. Germline V gene data show CDR1 as MNHEY and CDR2 as SVGAGI. The CDR3 covers 15 residues. V was pared by 6 bases and J by 5 bases, with 8 bases of the junction left unmatched. The DNA for the CDR3 is TGTGCCAGCAGCTCCGGGACAGGAAGGACCGGGGAGCTGTTTTTT. Its translation: CASSSGTGRTGELFF.

The CDR3: CASTLRGRNTEAFF. In DNA, the CDR3 is TGTGCCAGCACCCTAAGGGGGAGGAACACTGAAGCTTTCTTT. V is TRBV6-5 and J is TRBJ1-1, with D possibly TRBD1 on 6 matching bases. The CDR3 is 14 residues long. The germline V gene has CDR1 MNHEY and CDR2 SVGAGI. Deletions cut 7 bases from V and 1 base from J, with 13 bases between.

The CDR3 DNA sequence: TGTGCCTGGAGTGTACGAGCAGGGTGGGATTCACCCCTCCACTTT. This gives the protein CAWSVRAGWDSPLHF. V is TRBV30 and J is TRBJ1-6; TRBD1 is a possible D gene (5 bases). CDR3 length: 15 amino acids. Trimming removed 0 bases from V and 8 bases from J, with 14 bases in between. Looked up from germline, CDR1 is GTSNPN and CDR2 is SVGIG (reference sequence).

The gene calls are TRBV28 and TRBJ2-7; D possibly corresponds to TRBD2 (6 bases). In germline, CDR1 is MDHEN, CDR2 SYDVKM. The V and J ends lost 4 bases and 3 bases respectively, with 13 bases between them. This CDR3 spans 14 amino acids. The CDR3, as DNA: TGTGCCAGCAGTTCGGGAGCGGTCTTCTACGAGCAGTACTTC. Translated: CASSSGAVFYEQYF.

V usage is TRBV29-1 and J usage is TRBJ1-1, with D maybe TRBD1 (6 bases). There are 12 residues in the CDR3. CDR1 and CDR2 (germline): SQVTM, ANQGSEA. V lost 6 bases and J 2 bases, leaving 10 bases between the germline ends. The CDR3 protein is CSVLQGNTEAFF. In DNA form, the CDR3 reads TGCAGCGTGCTACAGGGTAACACTGAAGCTTTCTTT.

The chain joins TRBV5-1 to TRBJ1-5; D unclear. The CDR3 is made up of 16 amino acids. CDR1 and CDR2 (germline): SGHRS, YFSETQ. Trimming removed 1 base at V and 2 bases at J, with 13 bases between. The CDR3 coding sequence is TGCGCCAGCAGCTTGTCTACTTTAGGAGGCAATCAGCCCCAGCATTTT. Protein product: CASSLSTLGGNQPQHF.

This sequence joins TRBV7-2 and TRBJ2-1; D is perhaps TRBD1 (6 bases). This CDR3 is built from 19 residues. V lost 5 bases to trimming and J lost 0 bases, with 23 bases between them. The germline CDR1 and CDR2 sequences are SGHTA and FQGNSA. Here the CDR3 reads CASSPWAPTGKSSYNEQFF. CDR3 DNA sequence: TGTGCCAGCAGCCCCTGGGCCCCCACAGGGAAGAGCTCCTACAATGAGCAGTTCTTC. The full variable domain, its missing parts supplied by reference TRBV7-2 and TRBJ2-1, is GAGVSQSPSNKVTEKGKDVELRCDPISGHTALYWYRQSLGQGLEFLIYFQGNSAPDKSGLPSDRFSAERTGGSVSTLTIQRTQQEDSAVYLCASSPWAPTGKSSYNEQFFGPGTRLTVL.

This sequence joins TRBV19 and TRBJ2-4; 12 bases map to TRBD1. J gave up 0 bases and V 5 bases, and 14 bases lay outside the gene matches. CDR3 length equals 20 residues. The germline V gene has CDR1 LNHDA and CDR2 SQIVND (reference sequence). The CDR3 sequence is CASSAAGGQGANLAKNIQYF. CDR3 in DNA: TGTGCCAGTAGTGCCGCCGGGGGACAGGGGGCCAACCTAGCCAAAAACATTCAGTACTTC. The complete variable domain, with remaining parts taken from reference TRBV19 and TRBJ2-4, reads DGGITQSPKYLFRKEGQNVTLSCEQNLNHDAMYWYRQDPGQGLRLIYYSQIVNDFQKGDIAEGYSVSREKKESFPLTVTSAQKNPTAFYLCASSAAGGQGANLAKNIQYFGAGTRLSVL.

The DNA for the CDR3 is TGTGCCATCAGTGAGTCGTATAAGGTTGGAGCTATCTCTGGGGCCAACGTCCTGACTTTC. Its translation is CAISESYKVGAISGANVLTF. The genes are TRBV10-3 and TRBJ2-6; D remains ambiguous. The V gene lost 0 bases and the J gene lost 0 bases, with 18 bases spanning the gap. The CDR3 is made up of 20 amino acids. CDR1 is ENHRY, CDR2 SYGVKD, per germline.

This clone was counted once. This chain connects TRBV7-2 to TRBJ2-5, with D unresolved. V lost 4 bases, J lost 5 bases, and 17 bases lay in between. The CDR3 has 15 amino acids. Germline V lookup: CDR1 SGHTA, CDR2 FQGNSA. The CDR3 region has the DNA TGTGCCAGCAGCTCCATCGGTGCCGTTGACGAGACCCAGTACTTC. Protein product: CASSSIGAVDETQYF.

J is TRBJ2-7 and V is TRBV29-1; 7 bases fit TRBD2. Germline-derived CDR1 and CDR2 are SQVTM and ANQGSEA. The ends lost 6 bases at V and 1 base at J; junction bases unmatched: 12. This CDR3 has 15 amino acids. This CDR3 reads CSVAVGGGQSYEQYF. The CDR3 DNA reads TGCAGCGTGGCTGTCGGGGGAGGGCAATCCTACGAGCAGTACTTC.

This chain joins TRBV7-9 and TRBJ2-3, with no clear D. Trimming removed 5 bases at V and 0 bases at J, with 6 bases between. CDR3 size: 13 residues. The germline CDR1 and CDR2 sequences are SEHNR and FQNEAQ (reference sequence). The CDR3 region has the DNA TGTGCCAGCAGCCACTCTAGCACAGATACGCAGTATTTT. As protein: CASSHSSTDTQYF. Drawing the rest from reference TRBV7-9 and TRBJ2-3, the complete variable domain is DTGVSQNPRHKITKRGQNVTFRCDPISEHNRLYWYRQTLGQGPEFLTYFQNEAQLEKSRLLSDRFSAERPKGSFSTLEIQRTEQGDSAMYLCASSHSSTDTQYFGPGTRLTVL.

This clone has just one count. The genes are TRBV18 and TRBJ1-1; D unclear. Between the trimmed V and J ends, which lost 1 base and 6 bases, there was a span of 15 bases. Germline-derived CDR1 and CDR2 are KGHSH and LQKENI. The CDR3 covers 15 residues. The CDR3 bases are TGTGCCAGCTCACCACTGGGATTGCCCTTCGCTGAAGCTTTCTTT. It codes for CASSPLGLPFAEAFF.

The rearrangement links TRBV19 to TRBJ2-1, with 12 bases matching TRBD2. This CDR3 has 17 residues. Germline values: CDR1 LNHDA, CDR2 SQIVND (reference sequence). J gave up 5 bases and V 5 bases, and 10 bases lay outside the gene matches. The CDR3 region has the DNA TGTGCCAGTAGTCCATCACGACTAGCGGGGGTCAACAATGAGCAGTTCTTC. It specifies CASSPSRLAGVNNEQFF.

This clone was picked up a small number of times. This chain joins TRBV7-2 and TRBJ2-5; D gene uncertain. The CDR3 is made up of 13 amino acids. V lost 6 bases and J 3 bases, leaving 11 bases between the germline ends. Per the germline V gene, CDR1 is SGHTA and CDR2 is FQGNSA. The CDR3: CASSVGVEETQYF. DNA of the CDR3: TGTGCCAGCAGTGTTGGGGTTGAAGAGACCCAGTACTTC.